The 15 T cell receptor beta chains presented below share a single source sample, sequenced in a study of blood T cells in healthy people across ages. With a J-beta primer mix and a sample-barcoded 5' primer, a second PCR ran roughly 6 to 11 cycles. In TCRdb, the 5' RACE reads were re-called with MiXCR into one record per CDR3 protein. The sample comprises about 1.1 million distinct CDR3 sequences, roughly two fifths of which are singletons, and less than 15% rests with the top ten. Sequencing was carried out using blood. Receptors originate from a man aged 18 to 30 in good health.

A remark on this clonotype: A much larger clone lies one base from this, so it may be a read error. The gene calls are TRBV29-1 and TRBJ1-2, with a possible D match to TRBD1 (6 bases). The CDR3 has 13 amino acids. Germline V CDR1 and CDR2: SQVTM, ANQGSEA. The DNA of the CDR3 is TGCAGCGTTCGGACAGCGGGCAGCTATGGCCACACCTTC. Its translation: CSVRTAGSYGHTF.

The chain uses TRBV4-1 and TRBJ2-2; D is unclear. The V gene's germline CDR1 is MGHRA and CDR2 YSYEKL. The CDR3 totals 13 residues. V shed 8 bases and J shed 0 bases, with 7 bases lying between them. CDR3 DNA: TGCGCCAGCCGAAACGCGAACACCGGGGAGCTGTTTTTT. Protein sequence: CASRNANTGELFF.

The chain joins TRBV9 to TRBJ1-5; tentatively, D is TRBD1 (5 bases). The V end was cut by 3 bases, the J end by 0 bases, with 10 bases between. CDR3 length: 15 residues. Germline V gene lookup returns CDR1 SGDLS and CDR2 YYNGEE. The CDR3 is CASSGRENSNQPQHF. CDR3 nucleotide sequence: TGTGCCAGCAGCGGCAGGGAGAATAGCAATCAGCCCCAGCATTTT.

This clonotype has a handful of counts. The chain has TRBV29-1 and TRBJ1-1, with D unresolved. The V gene's germline CDR1 is SQVTM and CDR2 ANQGSEA. This CDR3 is 11 amino acids long. CDR3: CCSIMNTEAFF. DNA of the CDR3: TGCTGTAGCATCATGAACACTGAAGCTTTCTTT. The full variable domain, completed using reference TRBV29-1 and TRBJ1-1, is SAVISQKPSRDICQRGTSLTIQCQVDSQVTMMFWYRQQPGQSLTLIATANQGSEATYESGFVIDKFPISRPNLTFSTLTVSNMSPEDSSIYLCCSIMNTEAFFGQGTRLTVV.

The chain employs TRBV4-1 and TRBJ2-2; D is uncertain. V was shortened by 4 bases and J by 8 bases, with 17 bases between the two germline ends. Germline CDR1 and CDR2: MGHRA and YSYEKL. This CDR3 region has 15 residues. The CDR3, as DNA: TGCGCCAGCAGCCTTGCGCCCGTCTTGACGGGGGAGCTGTTTTTT. It translates to CASSLAPVLTGELFF.

This clonotype appeared a few times. V and J are TRBV14 and TRBJ2-2; D is unclear. Trimming removed 0 bases from V and 5 bases from J, with 13 bases in between. This CDR3 is 16 amino acids long. In germline, CDR1 is SGHDN, CDR2 FVKESK. The CDR3 bases are TGTGCCAGCAGCCAAGATCGTAGGTGGTGGACCGGGGAGCTGTTTTTT. It is translated as CASSQDRRWWTGELFF.

The rearrangement joins TRBV7-8 to TRBJ2-5; tentatively, D is TRBD2 (5 bases). The CDR3 contains 13 residues. V was shortened by 1 base and J by 7 bases, with 10 bases between the two germline ends. Germline CDR1 is SGHVS and CDR2 is FQNEAQ. As DNA, the CDR3 is TGTGCCAGCAGCTTAGATGGGAGTGGGACCCAGTACTTC. Translating gives CASSLDGSGTQYF.

The sample holds many counts of this clonotype. This chain links TRBV7-2 with TRBJ2-1, with 8 bases identical to TRBD2. This CDR3 spans 16 amino acids. CDR1 and CDR2 (germline): SGHTA, FQGNSA. V was pared by 2 bases and J by 4 bases, with 7 bases of the junction left unmatched. The CDR3 bases are TGTGCCAGCAGCTTATTCGGGGGGGGAGGGTACAATGAGCAGTTCTTC. Its translation: CASSLFGGGGYNEQFF.

This clonotype was counted a few times. The chain recombines TRBV5-1 with TRBJ2-1, with 10 bases fitting TRBD2. The V gene end was trimmed by 2 bases and the J gene end by 7 bases; junction bases not matched to a gene: 9. The CDR3 spans 16 residues. Germline CDR1 and CDR2: SGHRS and YFSETQ. The CDR3 DNA follows: TGCGCCAGCAGCTTCAATAGCGGGGGGCCAAGGAATGAGCAGTTCTTC. The encoded protein is CASSFNSGGPRNEQFF. The variable domain in full, with the rest retrieved from reference TRBV5-1 and TRBJ2-1, is KAGVTQTPRYLIKTRGQQVTLSCSPISGHRSVSWYQQTPGQGLQFLFEYFSETQRNKGNFPGRFSGRQFSNSRSEMNVSTLELGDSALYLCASSFNSGGPRNEQFFGPGTRLTVL.

The chain combines TRBV20-1 with TRBJ2-5; 14 bases match TRBD2. CDR1 and CDR2 from the germline V gene are DFQATT and SNEGSKA (reference sequence). J gave up 0 bases and V 4 bases, and 7 bases lay outside the gene matches. CDR3 length equals 17 residues. The CDR3 protein is CSAIGRTSGGNQETQYF. DNA for the CDR3: TGCAGTGCTATAGGGAGGACTAGCGGGGGGAACCAAGAGACCCAGTACTTC.

This clonotype was recorded only once. The chain combines TRBV4-3 with TRBJ1-5; no clear D gene. The V end lost 1 base, the J end lost 5 bases, and 12 bases lay between the germline ends. The length of the CDR3 is 15 residues. From germline, CDR1 is LGHNA and CDR2 YSLEER. The CDR3 DNA sequence: TGCGCCAGCAGCCAAGGACACAGTAGGTATCAGCCCCAGCATTTT. It codes for CASSQGHSRYQPQHF.

The chain combines TRBV5-1 with TRBJ2-7; D is unclear. Trimming removed 4 bases from V and 5 bases from J, with 10 bases in between. Germline V lookup: CDR1 SGHRS, CDR2 YFSETQ. The CDR3 is 12 residues long. The DNA of the CDR3 is TGCGCCAGCAGCGTGTCCGCCGACGAGCAGTACTTC. Translated, it gives CASSVSADEQYF.

V is TRBV27 and J is TRBJ1-2; 12 positions match TRBD1. This CDR3 spans 17 amino acids. CDR1 MNHEY and CDR2 SMNVEV come from the germline V gene (reference sequence). The ends lost 11 bases at V and 4 bases at J; junction bases unmatched: 17. The CDR3: CAARTWDRGRRGYGYTF. CDR3 coding DNA: TGTGCCGCGCGAACATGGGACAGGGGGCGTCGGGGCTATGGCTACACCTTC.

The V and J genes are TRBV6-6 and TRBJ1-6, with D possibly TRBD1 on 6 matching bases. Germline loops: CDR1 MNHNY, CDR2 SVGAGI (reference sequence). The CDR3 sequence is 17 residues long. The V end was cut by 2 bases, the J end by 7 bases, with 18 bases between. The CDR3 protein is CASSYLGGNDGNSPLHF. DNA for the CDR3: TGTGCCAGCAGTTACCTCGGGGGCAATGATGGGAATTCACCCCTCCACTTT.

The V and J genes are TRBV7-9 and TRBJ1-1; TRBD1 is a possible D gene (5 bases). CDR3 length: 15 amino acids. Germline V gene lookup returns CDR1 SEHNR and CDR2 FQNEAQ (reference sequence). Trimming took off 8 bases at V and 0 bases at J, with 16 bases between the two ends. CDR3 coding DNA: TGTGCCAGCCGGGACGGGGGTTCGATGAACACTGAAGCTTTCTTT. Protein product: CASRDGGSMNTEAFF.